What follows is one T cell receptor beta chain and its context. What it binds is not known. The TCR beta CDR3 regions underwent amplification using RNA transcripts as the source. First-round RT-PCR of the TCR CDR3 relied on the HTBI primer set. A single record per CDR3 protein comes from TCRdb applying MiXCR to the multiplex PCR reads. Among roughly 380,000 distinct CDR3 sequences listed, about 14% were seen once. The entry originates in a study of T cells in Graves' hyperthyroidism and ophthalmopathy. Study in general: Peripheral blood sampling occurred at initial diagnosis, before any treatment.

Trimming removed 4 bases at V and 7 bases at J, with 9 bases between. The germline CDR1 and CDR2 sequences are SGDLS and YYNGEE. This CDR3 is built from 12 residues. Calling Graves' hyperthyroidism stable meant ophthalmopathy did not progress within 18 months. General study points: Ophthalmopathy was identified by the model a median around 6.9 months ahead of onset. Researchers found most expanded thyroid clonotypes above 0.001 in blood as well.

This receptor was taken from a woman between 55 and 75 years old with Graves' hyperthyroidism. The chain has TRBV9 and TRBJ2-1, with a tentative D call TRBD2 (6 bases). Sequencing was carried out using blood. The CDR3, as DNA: TGTGCCAGCAGCATGACTAGTAATGAGCAGTTCTTC. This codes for CASSMTSNEQFF.